This record covers a single T cell receptor (beta chain). Its specificity is unknown. The data derive from a study of T cells after yellow fever vaccination. Study-level background: Fractions of low cell number were prepared using SMART-Seq v4 Ultra Low Input.

They built TCR cDNA with 5'RACE template switching, a step that put in a universal primer site and UMIs. Each CDR3 protein is one row after TCRdb ran MiXCR on the 5' RACE reads. The sample has just under 600,000 distinct CDR3 sequences; 13% are singletons. The length of the CDR3 is 14 residues. The V gene end was trimmed by 4 bases and the J gene end by 7 bases; junction bases not matched to a gene: 8. The germline CDR1 and CDR2 sequences are LGHNA and YSLEER. Study results and limitations: A secondary response was less intense yet reached its peak sooner, at day 5 versus 15.

This sample comprised PBMCs, obtained on the day of the yellow fever booster vaccination. The source of this sequence is a man aged 30-40 years who received the YFV17D yellow fever vaccine. The chain links TRBV4-3 to TRBJ2-3; 7 bases map to TRBD2. CDR3 in DNA: TGCGCCAGCAGCCTACGCGGGAGCTCAAATACGCAGTATTTT. This codes for CASSLRGSSNTQYF.